This is a list of T cell receptor beta chains from one sample in a study of graft-versus-host responses after intestinal transplantation. Libraries were prepared by immunoSEQ multiplex PCR; TCRdb keeps only in-frame clonotypes and omits some of them. The sample holds 100,000 to 120,000 clones, approximately 92% seen once. These receptors have no identified antigens. The sample in question was unstimulated CD8+ T cells sorted from spleen or lymph node cells, obtained before intestinal transplant. The receptors were sampled from a human donor who received an intestinal transplant. Both conserved end residues are trimmed from each CDR3. A D gene is named only where the DNA matches it firmly.

TRBV11-2,.,TRBJ1-4,ASSLRRDAHEKLF
TRBV7-9,.,TRBJ1-1,ASSLSPGKGSHTEAF
TRBV7-3,TRBD1,TRBJ2-3,ASSFLGTGVTDTQY
TRBV9,.,TRBJ2-1,ASSLGDTYNEQF
TRBV28,.,TRBJ2-7,ASNNYYEQY
TRBV30,.,TRBJ2-7,AWSGLRGPEQY
TRBV7-8,TRBD2,TRBJ2-1,ASSSRLAGLNEQF
TRBV4-1,TRBD1,TRBJ1-5,ASSHIQGRNQPQH
TRBV7-6,.,TRBJ2-3,ASSPPRDSTNTDTQY
TRBV7-9,TRBD1,TRBJ2-1,ASSLTGNLYNEQF
TRBV27,TRBD1,TRBJ1-5,ASSGTGGAGNQPQH
TRBV5-1,.,TRBJ2-7,ASSGSVSYEQY
TRBV18,.,TRBJ2-7,ASSLSESYEQY
TRBV7-2,TRBD2,TRBJ2-3,ASSFPAGVEDTQY
TRBV5-6,TRBD2,TRBJ2-7,ASTLWGGREQY
TRBV9,.,TRBJ2-1,ASSGNSGEQF
TRBV13,.,TRBJ2-7,ASSLGTSYEQY
TRBV2,.,TRBJ2-4,ASSDLLRTAKNIQY
TRBV30,.,TRBJ1-2,AWLAGWGGHGYT
TRBV5-1,.,TRBJ2-1,ASTTRDEQF